This TCR beta chain was sequenced in a study of blood T cells in healthy people across ages. Study-level findings and limits: In long-lived donors, naive CD4+ cell counts and diversity exceeded those of aged donors. Per million T cells, TCR beta diversity dropped about linearly as age rose.

This clonotype was counted between two and nine times. The antigen is not known. The use of a sample-barcoded 5' primer and a J-beta primer mix characterized a second PCR of about 6 to 12 cycles. TCRdb processed the 5' RACE reads anew with MiXCR; each CDR3 protein has one entry. Of about 1.6 million distinct CDR3 sequences in the sample, 34% were seen once. The CDR3 extends over 18 amino acids. Germline-derived CDR1 and CDR2 are MNHEY and SMNVEV (reference sequence). Losses at the gene ends were 6 bases for V and 1 base for J; bases not matched to a gene: 14. This clonotype was sampled from a woman aged 25 to 39 in good health. Sequences were obtained from blood. This chain joins TRBV27 and TRBJ2-4; 8 nucleotides agree with TRBD2. In DNA form, the CDR3 reads TGTGCCAGCAGCCAAAGGCGGAGCGGGAGATCGGCCAAAAACATTCAGTACTTC. This translates into CASSQRRSGRSAKNIQYF.